The 25 T cell receptor beta chains given below trace back to one sample, sequenced in a study of CD8+CD57+ T cells in acquired aplastic anemia. The TCR beta profiling, which covered VDJ combination and CDR3 sequence, was carried out using genomic DNA as the template. TCRdb reanalysed the reads using MiXCR and keeps one entry per CDR3 protein. The top ten clones hold under 9% of a sample with about 150,000 distinct CDR3 sequences, less than 45% of them seen once. The sequencing sample was made of sorted CD4+, CD8+, or CD8+CD57+ T cells (not recorded which) from PBMCs. The receptors originated from a human donor in good health, serving as a control.

This clonotype turned up a few times. The V call is TRBV3-1, the J call TRBJ2-3, with TRBD2 identical over 8 bases. The CDR3 is made up of 15 amino acids. Germline V CDR1 and CDR2: LGHDT, YNNKEL (reference sequence). Losses at the gene ends were 4 bases for V and 3 bases for J; bases not matched to a gene: 6. The DNA for the CDR3 is TGTGCCAGCAGCCCTCGGGGGGGCAAAACAGATACGCAGTATTTT. Its translation: CASSPRGGKTDTQYF.

V and J are TRBV10-2 and TRBJ2-1, with 10 bases fitting TRBD2. Per germline, CDR1 WSHSY and CDR2 SAAADI. V lost 2 bases to trimming and J lost 6 bases; unmatched junction nucleotides: 4. The CDR3 loop spans 15 amino acids. CDR3 bases: TGCGCCAGCAGTGAGAGGGGACTAGCGAGCAATGAGCAGTTCTTC. Its translation is CASSERGLASNEQFF.

V and J are TRBV7-6 and TRBJ1-5; no clear D gene. The length of the CDR3 is 16 residues. Germline V lookup: CDR1 SGHVS, CDR2 FNYEAQ. Trimming took off 1 base at V and 0 bases at J, with 10 bases between the two ends. For the CDR3, the DNA is TGTGCCAGCAGCTTAGGACCCCTAAGTAGCAATCAGCCCCAGCATTTT. It translates to CASSLGPLSSNQPQHF.

Only a few counts were recorded for this clonotype. V is TRBV5-6 and J is TRBJ1-1; 7 nucleotides align to TRBD1. V gave up 4 bases and J gave up 4 bases; unmatched junction bases: 7. Germline CDR1 reads SGHDT; CDR2 reads YYEEEE. CDR3 length: 14 amino acids. The CDR3 sequence: CASSPIRTGTEAFF. CDR3 bases: TGTGCCAGCAGCCCCATCCGGACAGGCACTGAAGCTTTCTTT.

This clonotype came up many times. This chain links TRBV28 with TRBJ1-5; D is uncertain. Trimming shortened V by 3 bases and J by 7 bases, and 4 bases separated the two germline ends. CDR3 size: 11 residues. Germline-derived CDR1 and CDR2 are MDHEN and SYDVKM. The CDR3 sequence is CASSLRQPQHF. For the CDR3, the DNA is TGTGCCAGCAGTTTGCGCCAGCCCCAGCATTTT.

This clonotype was observed a handful of times. The chain couples TRBV18 to TRBJ1-6, with 12 bases fitting TRBD1. Germline CDR1 reads KGHSH; CDR2 reads LQKENI. The V and J ends lost 6 bases and 7 bases, in that order; junction bases with no gene match: 10. This CDR3 region has 17 residues. The CDR3 loop is CASSSTRDRGPNSPLHF. The CDR3 nucleotides read TGTGCCAGCTCCTCTACCAGGGACAGGGGGCCAAATTCACCCCTCCACTTT.

The chain uses TRBV18 and TRBJ2-7; TRBD2 is a possible D gene (5 bases). Trimming left V 6 bases short and J 2 bases short, with 23 bases between. The CDR3 is 17 amino acids. The germline CDR1 and CDR2 sequences are KGHSH and LQKENI. The chain's CDR3 is CASSPNPFGLTTYEQYF. In DNA form, the CDR3 reads TGTGCCAGCTCCCCAAATCCATTTGGACTCACGACCTACGAGCAGTACTTC.

In its sample, this clonotype was seen a few times. V usage is TRBV30 and J usage is TRBJ2-7; tentative D call: TRBD2 (6 bases). The V and J ends lost 3 bases and 4 bases respectively, with 25 bases between them. Germline values: CDR1 GTSNPN, CDR2 SVGIG (reference sequence). This CDR3 contains 17 residues. The CDR3 here is CAWRGGGAARSVYEQYF. CDR3 nucleotides: TGTGCCTGGAGGGGTGGAGGGGCCGCGCGGTCGGTATACGAGCAGTACTTC. Complete variable domain (other parts from reference TRBV30 and TRBJ2-7): SQTIHQWPATLVQPVGSPLSLECTVEGTSNPNLYWYRQAAGRGLQLLFYSVGIGQISSEVPQNLSASRPQDRQFILSSKKLLLSDSGFYLCAWRGGGAARSVYEQYFGPGTRLTVT.

The chain couples TRBV9 to TRBJ2-3; TRBD2 agrees at 15 bases. The ends lost 3 bases at V and 3 bases at J; junction bases unmatched: 2. The CDR3 sequence is 16 residues long. CDR1 and CDR2 (germline): SGDLS, YYNGEE. The CDR3, as DNA: TGTGCCAGCAGCGCCGGACTAGCGGGGGGGACAGATACGCAGTATTTT. It is translated as CASSAGLAGGTDTQYF.

This chain uses TRBV19 with TRBJ2-1; the match to TRBD2 covers 9 bases. The V and J ends lost 8 bases and 4 bases, in that order; junction bases with no gene match: 6. The CDR3 consists of 14 residues. Germline values: CDR1 LNHDA, CDR2 SQIVND (reference sequence). CDR3 coding DNA: TGTGCCAGTCAACGGCGGGAGGGGTACAATGAGCAGTTCTTC. It yields the protein CASQRREGYNEQFF.

As for this clonotype: Germline is not matched at one junction end, which may reflect a read error. This chain connects TRBV7-7 to TRBJ2-7; either TRBD1 or TRBD2 may fit D (5 bases each). Germline V gene data show CDR1 as SSHAT and CDR2 as FNYEAQ (reference sequence). This CDR3 has 13 amino acids. The chain's CDR3 is CASSPGRSYEQYF. CDR3 coding DNA: TGTGCTAGCAGCCCGGGACGGTCCTACGAGCAGTACTTC.

The V and J genes are TRBV2 and TRBJ2-3; D is perhaps TRBD2 (7 bases). This CDR3 comprises 15 residues. Germline V gives CDR1 SNHLY, CDR2 FYNNEI. Trimming shortened V by 6 bases and J by 0 bases, and 13 bases separated the two germline ends. As DNA, the CDR3 is TGTGCCAGCAGCGGAGGGAGGGGGAGCACAGATACGCAGTATTTT. It is translated as CASSGGRGSTDTQYF.

This clonotype was found many times. The chain links TRBV12-3 or TRBV12-4 to TRBJ2-3; D might be TRBD1 (7 bases). With 8 bases removed from V and 9 bases from J, the gap between germline ends came to 15 bases. This CDR3 comprises 12 residues. CDR3 protein: CASFGPGGTQYF. The DNA of the CDR3 is TGTGCCAGCTTCGGACCAGGGGGGACGCAGTATTTT.

This chain joins TRBV18 and TRBJ2-7, with 8 bases identical to TRBD1. Germline CDR1 and CDR2: KGHSH and LQKENI. The CDR3 has 14 amino acids. Trimming removed 6 bases from V and 5 bases from J; junction bases left unmatched: 9. This chain's CDR3 is CASSPGQDFHEQYF. The CDR3 region has the DNA TGTGCCAGCTCTCCGGGACAGGATTTCCACGAGCAGTACTTC.

V usage is TRBV29-1 and J usage is TRBJ1-1; 7 positions agree with TRBD1. CDR1 is SQVTM and CDR2 is ANQGSEA in the germline V gene. Trimming at V came to 4 bases and at J to 1 base, leaving 3 bases not matched to a gene. The CDR3 covers 13 residues. The CDR3 protein is CSVVGQWNTEAFF. The DNA for the CDR3 is TGCAGCGTTGTGGGACAGTGGAACACTGAAGCTTTCTTT. The whole variable domain, filled in from reference TRBV29-1 and TRBJ1-1, reads SAVISQKPSRDICQRGTSLTIQCQVDSQVTMMFWYRQQPGQSLTLIATANQGSEATYESGFVIDKFPISRPNLTFSTLTVSNMSPEDSSIYLCSVVGQWNTEAFFGQGTRLTVV.

At least ten counts were recorded for this clonotype. The CDR3 reads CAISEIGGTNTQYF. The CDR3 nucleotides read TGTGCCATCAGTGAAATCGGGGGGACAAATACGCAGTATTTT. The rearrangement joins TRBV10-3 to TRBJ2-3, with TRBD2 as a possible D gene (7 bases). Trimming took 3 bases from V and 7 from J, leaving 14 bases between them. Germline V CDR1 and CDR2: ENHRY, SYGVKD. This CDR3 has 14 residues.

Notes on this clonotype: This clone may be a read error of a much larger clone one base away. The rearrangement links TRBV5-8 to TRBJ1-5, with 9 bases matching TRBD1. Germline lookup yields CDR1 SGHTS and CDR2 YDEGEE. The CDR3 is 15 amino acids. The CDR3 DNA reads as TGTGCCTGCAGCGGATGGACAGGGGCTTCCTCGCCCCAGCATTTT. This sequence encodes CACSGWTGASSPQHF.

At least ten counts were recorded for this clonotype. The chain carries TRBV10-3 and TRBJ1-1; perhaps TRBD1 as D (6 bases). CDR1 and CDR2 from the germline V gene are ENHRY and SYGVKD. CDR3 length: 15 residues. V gave up 6 bases and J gave up 5 bases, with 19 bases separating them. The chain's CDR3 is CAIRDRDQGWTEAFF. For the CDR3, the DNA is TGTGCCATCAGGGACCGGGACCAGGGGTGGACTGAAGCTTTCTTT.

This rearrangement joins TRBV2 to TRBJ1-2; weak D call: TRBD1 (5 bases). V lost 7 bases and J lost 5, with 14 bases in between. Germline CDR1 SNHLY, CDR2 FYNNEI. CDR3 length: 13 amino acids. CDR3 bases: TGTGCCAGCAAGCGCCTTGGGGCGTATGGCTACACCTTC. This encodes CASKRLGAYGYTF.

This clonotype occurred many times. The chain is built from TRBV5-8 and TRBJ2-3; 10 nucleotides agree with TRBD2. V was pared by 0 bases and J by 4 bases, with 2 bases of the junction left unmatched. The CDR3 is 15 residues long. CDR1 and CDR2 (germline): SGHTS, YDEGEE. The CDR3 region has the DNA TGTGCCAGCAGCTTGGCTAGCGGGAGATCAGATACGCAGTATTTT. It is translated as CASSLASGRSDTQYF.

The V and J genes are TRBV25-1 and TRBJ1-1; D possibly corresponds to TRBD1 (6 bases). With 11 bases removed from V and 1 base from J, the gap between germline ends came to 14 bases. Germline V gene lookup returns CDR1 MGHDK and CDR2 SYGVNS. This CDR3 is 13 amino acids long. Written as DNA, the CDR3 is TGTGCCCAATATAAACAGGGGAACACTGAAGCTTTCTTT. Amino acid sequence: CAQYKQGNTEAFF.

This clonotype was counted a few times. CDR3 in DNA: TGTGCCACCAGCAGGGGGACAGGGCGTAGGACCGGGGAGCTGTTTTTT. Translation gives CATSRGTGRRTGELFF. This rearrangement joins TRBV15 to TRBJ2-2; 9 nucleotides line up with TRBD1. The CDR3 consists of 16 residues. The trim removed 3 bases at V and 5 bases at J, leaving 7 bases unmatched. Germline CDR1 is LNHNV and CDR2 is YYDKDF (reference sequence).

The count of this clonotype is one. This chain links TRBV6-1 with TRBJ2-7, with no clear D. Germline CDR1 and CDR2: MNHNS and SASEGT. Trimming left V 4 bases short and J 1 base short, with 8 bases between. This CDR3 is built from 13 residues. The CDR3 DNA reads as TGTGCCAGCAGTGTTTCACTGTCCTACGAGCAGTACTTC. Translating it yields CASSVSLSYEQYF.

The chain employs TRBV29-1 and TRBJ1-2; D remains ambiguous. Germline CDR1 and CDR2: SQVTM and ANQGSEA. The CDR3 length is 12 residues. The ends were cut back, 0 bases at V and 8 bases at J, with 10 bases in the middle. The CDR3 is CSVEEGGWGYTF. CDR3 DNA sequence: TGCAGCGTTGAAGAGGGAGGATGGGGCTACACCTTC.

Points on this clonotype: A read error is likely, as this CDR3 ends without the conserved phenylalanine or tryptophan. The genes are TRBV7-2 and TRBJ2-7; unclear D gene. The CDR3 spans 14 residues. Germline V gene lookup returns CDR1 SGHTA and CDR2 FQGNSA. The CDR3 DNA sequence: TGTTCCAGCAGCCAAGTCCCCCAGGCCTACGAGCAGTACTAC. Amino acid sequence: CSSSQVPQAYEQYY.